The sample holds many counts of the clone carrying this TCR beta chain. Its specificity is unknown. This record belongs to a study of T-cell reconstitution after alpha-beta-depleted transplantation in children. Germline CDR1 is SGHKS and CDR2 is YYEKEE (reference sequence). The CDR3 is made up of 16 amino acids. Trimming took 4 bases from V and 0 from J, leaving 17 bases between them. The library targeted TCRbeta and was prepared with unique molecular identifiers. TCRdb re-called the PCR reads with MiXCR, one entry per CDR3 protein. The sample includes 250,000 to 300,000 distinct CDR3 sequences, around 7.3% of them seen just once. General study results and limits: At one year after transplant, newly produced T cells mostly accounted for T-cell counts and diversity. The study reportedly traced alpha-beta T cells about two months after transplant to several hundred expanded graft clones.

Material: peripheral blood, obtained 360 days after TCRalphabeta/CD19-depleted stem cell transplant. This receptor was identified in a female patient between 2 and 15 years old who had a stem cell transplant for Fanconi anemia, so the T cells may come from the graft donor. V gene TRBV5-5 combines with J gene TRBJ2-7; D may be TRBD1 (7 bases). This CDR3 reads CASSMYRQGLSYEQYF. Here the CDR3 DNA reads TGTGCCAGCAGCATGTACAGACAGGGACTCTCCTACGAGCAGTACTTC. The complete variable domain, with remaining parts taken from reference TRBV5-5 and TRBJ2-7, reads DAGVTQSPTHLIKTRGQQVTLRCSPISGHKSVSWYQQVLGQGPQFIFQYYEKEERGRGNFPDRFSARQFPNYSSELNVNALLLGDSALYLCASSMYRQGLSYEQYFGPGTRLTVT.